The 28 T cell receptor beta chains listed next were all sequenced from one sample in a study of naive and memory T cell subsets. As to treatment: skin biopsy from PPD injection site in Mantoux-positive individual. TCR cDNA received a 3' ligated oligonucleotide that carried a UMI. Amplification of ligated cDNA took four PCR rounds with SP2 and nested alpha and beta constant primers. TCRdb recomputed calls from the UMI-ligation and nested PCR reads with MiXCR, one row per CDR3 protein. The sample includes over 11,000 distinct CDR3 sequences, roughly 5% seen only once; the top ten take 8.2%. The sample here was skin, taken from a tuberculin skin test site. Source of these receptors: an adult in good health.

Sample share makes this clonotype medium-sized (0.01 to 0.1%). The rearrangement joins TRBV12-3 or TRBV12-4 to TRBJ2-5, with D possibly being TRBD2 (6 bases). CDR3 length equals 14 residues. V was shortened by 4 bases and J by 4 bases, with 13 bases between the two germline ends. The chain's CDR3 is CASSSAGGGETQYF. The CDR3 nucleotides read TGTGCCAGCAGTTCTGCCGGGGGAGGAGAGACCCAGTACTTC.

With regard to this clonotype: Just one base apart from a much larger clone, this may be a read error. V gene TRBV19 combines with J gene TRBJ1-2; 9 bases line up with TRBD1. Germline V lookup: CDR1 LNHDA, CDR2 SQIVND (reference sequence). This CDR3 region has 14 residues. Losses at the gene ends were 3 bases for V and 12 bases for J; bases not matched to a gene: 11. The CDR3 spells CASSMMGQGSGDTF. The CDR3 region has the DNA TGTGCCAGTAGTATGATGGGACAGGGCAGCGGCGACACCTTC.

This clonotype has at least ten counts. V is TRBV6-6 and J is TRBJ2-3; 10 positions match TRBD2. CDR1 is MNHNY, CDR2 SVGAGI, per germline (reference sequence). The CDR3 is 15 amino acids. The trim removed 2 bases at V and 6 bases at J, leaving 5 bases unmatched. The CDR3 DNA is TGTGCCAGCAGTTACCAGCGGGGGGGAAGGGATACGCAGTATTTT. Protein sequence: CASSYQRGGRDTQYF.

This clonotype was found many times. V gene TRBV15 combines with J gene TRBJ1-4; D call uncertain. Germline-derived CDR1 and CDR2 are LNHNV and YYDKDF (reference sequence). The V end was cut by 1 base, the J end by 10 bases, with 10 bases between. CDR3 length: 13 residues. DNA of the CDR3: TGTGCCACCAGCAGAGTTCCTTCCGGAAAACTGTTTTTT. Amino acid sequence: CATSRVPSGKLFF.

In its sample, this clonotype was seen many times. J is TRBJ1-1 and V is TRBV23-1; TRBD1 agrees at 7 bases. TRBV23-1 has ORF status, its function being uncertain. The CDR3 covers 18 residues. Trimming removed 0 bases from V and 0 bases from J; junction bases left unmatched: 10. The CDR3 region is CASSQSYRGPHLNTEAFF. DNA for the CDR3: TGCGCCAGCAGTCAATCGTACAGGGGCCCTCACCTGAACACTGAAGCTTTCTTT.

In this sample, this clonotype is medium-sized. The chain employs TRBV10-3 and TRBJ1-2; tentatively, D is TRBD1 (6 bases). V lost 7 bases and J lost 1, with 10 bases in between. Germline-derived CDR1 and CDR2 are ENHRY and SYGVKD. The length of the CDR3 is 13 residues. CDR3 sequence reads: CAIKDSFNYGYTF. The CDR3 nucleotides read TGTGCCATCAAGGACAGCTTTAACTATGGCTACACCTTC.

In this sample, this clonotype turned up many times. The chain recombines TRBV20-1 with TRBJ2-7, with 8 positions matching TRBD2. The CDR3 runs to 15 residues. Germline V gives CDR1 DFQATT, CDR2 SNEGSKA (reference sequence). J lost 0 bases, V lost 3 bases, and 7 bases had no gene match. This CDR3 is CSASGSGVSSYEQYF. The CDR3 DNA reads TGCAGTGCTAGTGGTAGCGGGGTATCCTCCTACGAGCAGTACTTC.

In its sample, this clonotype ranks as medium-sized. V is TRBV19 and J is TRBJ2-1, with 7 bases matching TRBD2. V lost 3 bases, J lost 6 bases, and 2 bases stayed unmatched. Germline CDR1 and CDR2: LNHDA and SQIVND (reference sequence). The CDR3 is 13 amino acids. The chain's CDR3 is CASSIGGGNEQFF. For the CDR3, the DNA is TGTGCCAGTAGTATTGGGGGGGGCAATGAGCAGTTCTTC.

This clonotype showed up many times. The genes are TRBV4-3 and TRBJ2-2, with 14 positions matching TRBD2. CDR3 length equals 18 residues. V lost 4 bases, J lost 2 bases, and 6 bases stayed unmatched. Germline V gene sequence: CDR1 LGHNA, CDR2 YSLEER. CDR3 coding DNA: TGCGCCAGCAGCCGGGGGGGACTAGCGGGGGCCAACACCGGGGAGCTGTTTTTT. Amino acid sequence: CASSRGGLAGANTGELFF.

The CDR3 protein is CAWSVRYGTPGCQPQHF. CDR3 bases: TGTGCCTGGAGTGTAAGGTATGGGACCCCCGGGTGCCAGCCCCAGCATTTT. The chain carries TRBV30 and TRBJ1-5; TRBD1 is a possible D gene (5 bases). CDR3 length equals 17 residues. V lost 0 bases and J 7 bases, leaving 22 bases between the germline ends. Germline V gene lookup returns CDR1 GTSNPN and CDR2 SVGIG (reference sequence).

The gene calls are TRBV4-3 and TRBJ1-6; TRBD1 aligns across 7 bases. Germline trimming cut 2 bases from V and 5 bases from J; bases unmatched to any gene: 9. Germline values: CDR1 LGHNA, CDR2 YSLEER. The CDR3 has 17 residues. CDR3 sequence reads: CASSQNFRDSHNSPLHF. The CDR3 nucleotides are TGCGCCAGCAGCCAAAACTTCCGGGACAGTCATAATTCACCCCTCCACTTT.

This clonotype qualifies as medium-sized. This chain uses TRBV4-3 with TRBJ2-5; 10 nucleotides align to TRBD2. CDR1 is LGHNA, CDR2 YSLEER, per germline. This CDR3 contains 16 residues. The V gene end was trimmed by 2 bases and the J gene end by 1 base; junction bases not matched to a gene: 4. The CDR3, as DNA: TGCGCCAGCAGCCAACGGGCTAGCGGGGGCCAAGAGACCCAGTACTTC. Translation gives CASSQRASGGQETQYF.

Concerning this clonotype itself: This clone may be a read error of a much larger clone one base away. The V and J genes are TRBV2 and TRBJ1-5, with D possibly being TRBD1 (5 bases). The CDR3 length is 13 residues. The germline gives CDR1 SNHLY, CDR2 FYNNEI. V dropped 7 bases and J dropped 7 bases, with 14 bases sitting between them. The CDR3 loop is CASMGGYKQPQHF. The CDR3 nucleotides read TGTGCCAGCATGGGGGGATACAAACAGCCCCAGCATTTT.

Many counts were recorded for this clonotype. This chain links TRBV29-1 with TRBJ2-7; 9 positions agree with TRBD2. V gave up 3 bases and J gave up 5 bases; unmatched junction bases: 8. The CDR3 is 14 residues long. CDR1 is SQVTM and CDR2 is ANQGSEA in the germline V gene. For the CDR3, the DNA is TGCAGCGTTGAGGGATCTAGCGGGGACCACGAGCAGTACTTC. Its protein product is CSVEGSSGDHEQYF.

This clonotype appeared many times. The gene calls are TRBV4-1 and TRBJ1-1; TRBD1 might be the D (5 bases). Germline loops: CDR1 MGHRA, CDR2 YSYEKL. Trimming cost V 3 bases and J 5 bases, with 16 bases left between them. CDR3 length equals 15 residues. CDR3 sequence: CASSHVQIRGTEAFF. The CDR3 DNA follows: TGCGCCAGCAGCCATGTCCAAATTAGGGGAACTGAAGCTTTCTTT.

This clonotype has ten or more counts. The CDR3 nucleotides read TGTGCCAGCAGCCTCGGGGGTACTAGCACCCTACCCACAGATACGCAGTATTTT. This encodes CASSLGGTSTLPTDTQYF. V is TRBV13 and J is TRBJ2-3, with D tentatively TRBD2 (6 bases). CDR1 and CDR2 from the germline V gene are PRHDT and FYEKMQ (reference sequence). The CDR3 totals 18 residues. V gave up 5 bases and J gave up 2 bases, with 23 bases separating them. Looking up the rest from reference TRBV13 and TRBJ2-3 gives the full variable domain: AAGVIQSPRHLIKEKRETATLKCYPIPRHDTVYWYQQGPGQDPQFLISFYEKMQSDKGSIPDRFSAQQFSDYHSELNMSSLELGDSALYFCASSLGGTSTLPTDTQYFGPGTRLTVL.

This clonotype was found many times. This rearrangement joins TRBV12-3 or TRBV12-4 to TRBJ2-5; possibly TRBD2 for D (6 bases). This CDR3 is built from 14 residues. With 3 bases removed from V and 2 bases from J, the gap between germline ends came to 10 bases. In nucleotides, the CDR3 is TGTGCCAGCAGTTTTGGAGGGCGACAAGAGACCCAGTACTTC. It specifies CASSFGGRQETQYF.

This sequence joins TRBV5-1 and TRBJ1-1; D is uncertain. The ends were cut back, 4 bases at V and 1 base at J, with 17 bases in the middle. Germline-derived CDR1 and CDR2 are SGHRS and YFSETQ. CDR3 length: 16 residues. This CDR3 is CASSPVVVGPNTEAFF. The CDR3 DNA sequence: TGCGCCAGCAGCCCCGTCGTAGTAGGGCCGAACACTGAAGCTTTCTTT.

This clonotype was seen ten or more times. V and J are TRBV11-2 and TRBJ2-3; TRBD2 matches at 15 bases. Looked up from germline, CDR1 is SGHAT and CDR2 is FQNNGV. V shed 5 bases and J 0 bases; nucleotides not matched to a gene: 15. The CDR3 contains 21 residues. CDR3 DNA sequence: TGTGCCAGCAGCCGGTCGGGGTCACCGGGACTAGCGGGGGGCAGCACAGATACGCAGTATTTT. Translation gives CASSRSGSPGLAGGSTDTQYF.

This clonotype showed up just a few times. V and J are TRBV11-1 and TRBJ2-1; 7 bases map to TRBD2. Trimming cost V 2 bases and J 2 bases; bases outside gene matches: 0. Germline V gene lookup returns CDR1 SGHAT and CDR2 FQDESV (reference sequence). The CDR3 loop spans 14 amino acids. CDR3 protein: CASSLTSAYNEQFF. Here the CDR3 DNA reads TGTGCCAGCAGCTTAACTAGCGCCTACAATGAGCAGTTCTTC.

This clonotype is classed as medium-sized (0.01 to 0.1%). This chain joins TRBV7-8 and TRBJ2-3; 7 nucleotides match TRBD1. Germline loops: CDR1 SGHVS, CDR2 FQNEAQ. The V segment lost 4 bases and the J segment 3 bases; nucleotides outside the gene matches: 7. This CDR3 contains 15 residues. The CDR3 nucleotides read TGTGCCAGCAGCTCCAGACAGGGTCGGACAGATACGCAGTATTTT. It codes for CASSSRQGRTDTQYF.

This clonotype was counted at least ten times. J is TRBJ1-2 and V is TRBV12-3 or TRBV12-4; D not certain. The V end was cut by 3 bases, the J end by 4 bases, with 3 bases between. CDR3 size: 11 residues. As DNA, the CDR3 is TGTGCCAGCAGTTTGGGCTATGGCTACACCTTC. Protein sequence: CASSLGYGYTF.

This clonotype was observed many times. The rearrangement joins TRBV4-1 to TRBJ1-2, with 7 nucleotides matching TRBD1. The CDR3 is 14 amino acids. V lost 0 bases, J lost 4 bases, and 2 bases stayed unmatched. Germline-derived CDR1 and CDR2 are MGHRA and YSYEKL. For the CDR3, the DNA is TGCGCCAGCAGCCAAGATCACAGGGGCTATGGCTACACCTTC. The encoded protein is CASSQDHRGYGYTF.

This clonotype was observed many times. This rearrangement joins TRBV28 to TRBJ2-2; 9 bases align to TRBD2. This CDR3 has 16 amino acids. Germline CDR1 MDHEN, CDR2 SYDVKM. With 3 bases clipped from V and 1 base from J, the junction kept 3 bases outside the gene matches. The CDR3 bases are TGTGCCAGCAGTTTTCTTAGCGGGGGGAACACCGGGGAGCTGTTTTTT. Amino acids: CASSFLSGGNTGELFF.

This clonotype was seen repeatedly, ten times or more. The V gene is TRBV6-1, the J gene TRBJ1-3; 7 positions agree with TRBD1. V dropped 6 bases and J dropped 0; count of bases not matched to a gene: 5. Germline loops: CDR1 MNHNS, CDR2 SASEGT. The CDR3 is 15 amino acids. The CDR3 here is CASRGTASSGNTIYF. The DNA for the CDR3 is TGTGCCAGCAGGGGGACAGCATCCTCTGGAAACACCATATATTTT.

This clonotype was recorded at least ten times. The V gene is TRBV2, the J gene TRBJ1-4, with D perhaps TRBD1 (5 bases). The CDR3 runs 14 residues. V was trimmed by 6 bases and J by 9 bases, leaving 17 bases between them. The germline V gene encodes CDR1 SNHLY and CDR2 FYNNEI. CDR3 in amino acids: CASSQTSGTQKLFF. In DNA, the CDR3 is TGTGCCAGCAGCCAAACCTCCGGGACCCAAAAACTGTTTTTT.

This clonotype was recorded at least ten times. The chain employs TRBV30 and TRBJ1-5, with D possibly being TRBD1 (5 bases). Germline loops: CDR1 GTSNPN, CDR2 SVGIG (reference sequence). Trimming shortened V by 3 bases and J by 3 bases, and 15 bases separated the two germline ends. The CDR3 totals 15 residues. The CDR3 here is CAWSDGTSLNQPQHF. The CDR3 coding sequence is TGTGCCTGGAGCGATGGGACCTCTCTCAATCAGCCCCAGCATTTT. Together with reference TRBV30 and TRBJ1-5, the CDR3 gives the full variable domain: SQTIHQWPATLVQPVGSPLSLECTVEGTSNPNLYWYRQAAGRGLQLLFYSVGIGQISSEVPQNLSASRPQDRQFILSSKKLLLSDSGFYLCAWSDGTSLNQPQHFGDGTRLSIL.

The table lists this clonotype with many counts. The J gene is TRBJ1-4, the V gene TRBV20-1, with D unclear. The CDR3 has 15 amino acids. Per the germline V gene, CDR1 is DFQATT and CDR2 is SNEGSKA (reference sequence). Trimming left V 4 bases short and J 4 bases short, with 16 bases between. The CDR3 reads CSANQYESGNEKLFF. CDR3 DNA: TGCAGTGCTAACCAATACGAGTCGGGTAATGAAAAACTGTTTTTT.